This TCR beta chain originates from a study of shared clonotypes between healthy human individuals. Overall study findings and caveats: About 5.2% was the fraction of naive CD4 clonotypes found shared across several donors.

As for this clone: Its target is not known. Within the sample, other DNA sequences also encode this same CDR3.

The authors split each subset's genomic DNA evenly across several immunoSEQ plates. Clones were read by immunoSEQ multiplex PCR, and TCRdb kept only the in-frame ones, dropping some. The sample holds 1,400,000 or so clones, approximately 98.5% seen once. V dropped 1 base and J dropped 6 bases, with 7 bases sitting between them. Germline V CDR1 and CDR2: SGHDN, FVKESK. The CDR3 sequence is 13 residues long. What was sequenced was naive CD4+ T cells sorted from blood. As for subset: CD45RA+ positively selected. V is TRBV14 and J is TRBJ2-1; no reliable D call. The clonotype was recovered from a young man in good health. The DNA of the CDR3 is TGTGCCAGCAGCCAAGTTCTGGGCAATGAGCAGTTCTTC. Protein product: CASSQVLGNEQFF.